Following are 27 T cell receptor beta chains from one sample sequenced in a study of blood T cell repertoires in COVID-19 (dated by TCRdb to about 2020). Library method: the immunoSEQ multiplex PCR assay. This is the immuneACCESS table as TCRdb keeps it, with only in-frame sequences that have V and J called. A part of the clones is gone; compared with another copy, unresolved V genes explain less than half, and the rest is unexplained. The sample table contains about 250,000 clones; only one count was recorded for approximately 86% of them. The ten largest clones represent approximately 1.5% of the sample. Material for sequencing was peripheral blood. These receptors were taken from a woman aged 55-70 years who had recovered from COVID-19.

This clone appeared a few times. The rearrangement joins TRBV7-2 to TRBJ2-5; 9 nucleotides line up with TRBD1. Germline-derived CDR1 and CDR2 are SGHTA and FQGNSA. V was pared by 5 bases and J by 1 base, with 2 bases of the junction left unmatched. The CDR3 has 14 residues. CDR3 sequence: CASSETGGQETQYF. The CDR3 DNA reads TGTGCCAGCAGCGAGACAGGGGGCCAAGAGACCCAGTACTTC.

The rearrangement uses TRBV6-5 and TRBJ1-4; 7 positions match TRBD1. Germline V gene sequence: CDR1 MNHEY, CDR2 SVGAGI. J lost 4 bases, V lost 6 bases, and 5 bases had no gene match. The CDR3 is 14 amino acids. CDR3 coding DNA: TGTGCCAGCAGACGAGGACAGGTTAATGAAAAACTGTTTTTT. This gives the protein CASRRGQVNEKLFF.

This chain links TRBV28 with TRBJ1-2; 7 nucleotides match TRBD1. This CDR3 spans 16 amino acids. Germline-derived CDR1 and CDR2 are MDHEN and SYDVKM. Unmatched junction bases numbered 13, after V lost 5 bases and J lost 4 bases. CDR3 sequence: CASSQPGRGQAYGYTF. The CDR3 region has the DNA TGTGCCAGCAGTCAGCCGGGTAGGGGGCAGGCCTATGGCTACACCTTC.

This chain uses TRBV7-9 with TRBJ2-1; the match to TRBD2 covers 13 bases. The length of the CDR3 is 15 residues. Germline lookup yields CDR1 SEHNR and CDR2 FQNEAQ (reference sequence). Trimming took 4 bases from V and 7 from J; bases not matched to a gene: 4. The CDR3 loop reads CASSSRLAGGNEQFF. CDR3 DNA: TGTGCCAGCAGCTCCCGACTAGCGGGGGGTAATGAGCAGTTCTTC. The full variable domain, its missing parts supplied by reference TRBV7-9 and TRBJ2-1, is DTGVSQNPRHKITKRGQNVTFRCDPISEHNRLYWYRQTLGQGPEFLTYFQNEAQLEKSRLLSDRFSAERPKGSFSTLEIQRTEQGDSAMYLCASSSRLAGGNEQFFGPGTRLTVL.

In regard to this clone: The same CDR3 also results from other DNA sequences found in this sample. The V and J genes are TRBV18 and TRBJ2-5; the D gene is possibly TRBD1 (5 bases). The CDR3 covers 13 residues. Trimming removed 3 bases from V and 2 bases from J, with 7 bases in between. Germline CDR1 reads KGHSH; CDR2 reads LQKENI. The CDR3 protein is CASSPGQQETQYF. The CDR3 DNA follows: TGTGCCAGCTCACCGGGGCAACAAGAGACCCAGTACTTC.

The chain recombines TRBV9 with TRBJ2-7; 8 nucleotides match TRBD2. V gave up 1 base and J gave up 4 bases; unmatched junction bases: 16. Germline CDR1 is SGDLS and CDR2 is YYNGEE. This CDR3 is built from 18 residues. The CDR3 spells CASSVSPGGPRREYEQYF. The CDR3 DNA sequence: TGTGCCAGCAGCGTATCACCGGGGGGGCCTAGAAGAGAGTACGAGCAGTACTTC.

J is TRBJ2-3 and V is TRBV6-5; the D gene is possibly TRBD2 (6 bases). CDR3 length: 14 residues. Trimming removed 8 bases at V and 3 bases at J, with 15 bases between. The germline CDR1 and CDR2 sequences are MNHEY and SVGAGI. The CDR3 protein is CASSPGTFTDTQYF. CDR3 coding DNA: TGTGCCAGCTCTCCAGGGACTTTTACAGATACGCAGTATTTT.

The rearrangement links TRBV19 to TRBJ1-4; possibly TRBD1 for D (5 bases). The CDR3 covers 18 residues. Trimming left V 5 bases short and J 3 bases short, with 22 bases between. From germline, CDR1 is LNHDA and CDR2 SQIVND (reference sequence). The CDR3 DNA is TGTGCCAGTAGTCCATTCCCCCCCGGCCGGGGGGCTAATGAAAAACTGTTTTTT. Its protein is CASSPFPPGRGANEKLFF.

The CDR3 DNA reads TGTGCCAGCAGCTTGAGAGGGAAAGAGACCCAGTACTTC. It yields the protein CASSLRGKETQYF. The V call is TRBV5-6, the J call TRBJ2-5, with a weak D call TRBD2 (5 bases). This CDR3 comprises 13 residues. Germline-derived CDR1 and CDR2 are SGHDT and YYEEEE. V lost 1 base and J 3 bases, leaving 7 bases between the germline ends.

The chain links TRBV6-6 to TRBJ1-5, with 8 positions matching TRBD1. After removal of 0 bases from V and 4 bases from J, the junction contained 2 bases not matched to a gene. CDR1 is MNHNY and CDR2 is SVGAGI in the germline V gene (reference sequence). This CDR3 has 15 amino acids. The CDR3, as DNA: TGTGCCAGCAGTTACTCGACAGGGGCGAATCAGCCCCAGCATTTT. It specifies CASSYSTGANQPQHF.

The rearrangement joins TRBV28 to TRBJ1-2, with a tentative D call TRBD1 (6 bases). This CDR3 region has 14 residues. Deletions cut 7 bases from V and 8 bases from J, with 20 bases between. Germline V gives CDR1 MDHEN, CDR2 SYDVKM. CDR3 sequence (DNA): TGTGCCAGCACCGATTTACAGGGAGCTGGGGGCTACACCTTC. It encodes CASTDLQGAGGYTF.

The CDR3 spells CASSPLNRGRRTEAFF. The CDR3 DNA sequence: TGTGCCAGCAGTCCCCTGAACAGGGGGCGCAGGACTGAAGCTTTCTTT. The chain links TRBV28 to TRBJ1-1, with 9 bases lining up with TRBD1. Germline CDR1 is MDHEN and CDR2 is SYDVKM. Trimming cost V 5 bases and J 5 bases; bases outside gene matches: 12. The CDR3 extends over 16 amino acids.

The V call is TRBV5-1, the J call TRBJ1-4, with D unclear. V lost 0 bases, J lost 4 bases, and 7 bases lay in between. CDR1 is SGHRS, CDR2 YFSETQ, per germline. The CDR3 length is 14 residues. The CDR3 region is CASSLVNSNEKLFF. CDR3 sequence (DNA): TGCGCCAGCAGCTTGGTGAATAGTAATGAAAAACTGTTTTTT.

The chain combines TRBV5-4 with TRBJ1-6, with D possibly TRBD1 on 5 matching bases. V lost 4 bases and J lost 10, with 18 bases in between. CDR1 SGHNT and CDR2 YYREEE come from the germline V gene (reference sequence). The CDR3 loop spans 15 amino acids. CDR3 DNA: TGTGCCAGCAGCAAAATGGCGGGGGGGAACTCACCCCTCCACTTT. Its translation is CASSKMAGGNSPLHF. The entire variable domain, with the rest obtained from reference TRBV5-4 and TRBJ1-6, is as follows: ETGVTQSPTHLIKTRGQQVTLRCSSQSGHNTVSWYQQALGQGPQFIFQYYREEENGRGNFPPRFSGLQFPNYSSELNVNALELDDSALYLCASSKMAGGNSPLHFGNGTRLTVT.

To note about this clone: Other DNA sequences within the sample encode an identical CDR3. CDR3 sequence (DNA): TGCGCCAGCAGCTTGGGGGCAGGGAACACTGAAGCTTTCTTT. This codes for CASSLGAGNTEAFF. The rearrangement links TRBV5-1 to TRBJ1-1; D uncertain. The CDR3 runs to 14 residues. The V gene lost 0 bases and the J gene lost 1 base, with 7 bases spanning the gap. CDR1 is SGHRS and CDR2 is YFSETQ in the germline V gene.

This chain connects TRBV2 to TRBJ1-6; D uncertain. Trimming removed 10 bases from V and 1 base from J, with 11 bases in between. In germline, CDR1 is SNHLY, CDR2 FYNNEI. This CDR3 spans 14 amino acids. DNA for the CDR3: TGTGCCACCACGACTGAGTCCTATAATTCACCCCTCCACTTT. Translating it yields CATTTESYNSPLHF.

The rearrangement links TRBV5-1 to TRBJ2-2; 8 bases match TRBD2. This CDR3 has 18 residues. The germline gives CDR1 SGHRS, CDR2 YFSETQ. V was clipped by 4 bases and J by 0 bases; unmatched bases: 11. The CDR3 spells CASSVKAGAGANTGELFF. In DNA form, the CDR3 reads TGCGCCAGCAGCGTGAAAGCGGGGGCTGGCGCGAACACCGGGGAGCTGTTTTTT.

This sequence joins TRBV5-1 and TRBJ2-4, with 10 bases aligning to TRBD1. V gave up 4 bases and J gave up 5 bases; unmatched junction bases: 3. Germline V CDR1 and CDR2: SGHRS, YFSETQ. The CDR3 covers 14 residues. CDR3 sequence: CASSPGTGENIQYF. CDR3 in DNA: TGCGCCAGCAGCCCCGGGACAGGGGAAAACATTCAGTACTTC.

The CDR3 sequence is CASNPAGGSGRGVDPTDTQYF. The DNA for the CDR3 is TGCGCCAGCAACCCGGCAGGGGGGTCTGGGCGGGGGGTTGACCCCACAGATACGCAGTATTTT. The chain links TRBV5-1 to TRBJ2-3; TRBD2 is a possible D gene (8 bases). CDR3 length: 21 amino acids. The V and J ends lost 6 bases and 2 bases respectively, with 34 bases between them. Germline V gene lookup returns CDR1 SGHRS and CDR2 YFSETQ.

The count of this clone is one. The chain is built from TRBV7-3 and TRBJ2-2; 9 positions match TRBD2. V lost 4 bases and J lost 4; bases outside the gene matches: 7. The CDR3 has 16 residues. CDR1 and CDR2 (germline): SGHTA, FQGTGA. The CDR3 loop is CASSSRPAGGTGELFF. CDR3 in DNA: TGTGCCAGCAGCTCTCGACCAGCGGGGGGCACCGGGGAGCTGTTTTTT.

The chain combines TRBV7-2 with TRBJ1-1; 7 bases map to TRBD1. The CDR3 runs to 14 residues. V gave up 5 bases and J gave up 4 bases; unmatched junction bases: 7. Germline V gene lookup returns CDR1 SGHTA and CDR2 FQGNSA. The CDR3: CASSVRQGLTEAFF. The CDR3 region has the DNA TGTGCCAGCAGCGTAAGACAGGGCCTCACTGAAGCTTTCTTT.

This clone was seen a single time. The chain links TRBV6-1 to TRBJ1-1; possible D gene TRBD1, 6 bases. The CDR3 extends over 13 amino acids. Trimming stripped 1 base from V and 3 bases from J, with 6 bases between. Germline V gene data show CDR1 as MNHNS and CDR2 as SASEGT. CDR3 sequence (DNA): TGTGCCAGCAGTGAAGGGACAGACACTGAAGCTTTCTTT. It yields the protein CASSEGTDTEAFF.

This chain links TRBV7-3 with TRBJ2-3, with D possibly being TRBD1 (6 bases). Germline-derived CDR1 and CDR2 are SGHTA and FQGTGA. CDR3 length: 18 residues. V was cut by 4 bases and J by 0 bases, with 20 bases left in between. CDR3 region: CASSSRQMGHDSTDTQYF. For the CDR3, the DNA is TGTGCCAGCAGCTCAAGACAAATGGGACATGATAGCACAGATACGCAGTATTTT.

V and J are TRBV2 and TRBJ2-1; TRBD2 is a possible D gene (5 bases). This CDR3 region has 14 residues. The V end lost 5 bases, the J end lost 2 bases, and 10 bases lay between the germline ends. Germline values: CDR1 SNHLY, CDR2 FYNNEI. The CDR3 here is CASSYGLTYNEQFF. DNA of the CDR3: TGTGCCAGCAGTTACGGACTTACCTACAATGAGCAGTTCTTC.

The chain carries TRBV7-9 and TRBJ2-3, with 11 bases aligning to TRBD2. CDR1 and CDR2 (germline): SEHNR, FQNEAQ (reference sequence). CDR3 length: 15 amino acids. J was trimmed by 6 bases and V by 6 bases; bases with no gene match: 8. The CDR3 spells CASRDGTSGGDTQYF. The CDR3, as DNA: TGTGCCAGCAGAGACGGGACTAGCGGAGGGGATACGCAGTATTTT.

The chain has TRBV28 and TRBJ1-1, with unresolved D. Looked up from germline, CDR1 is MDHEN and CDR2 is SYDVKM. Trimming removed 0 bases from V and 1 base from J, with 6 bases in between. The CDR3 covers 14 residues. CDR3 residues: CASSLWGENTEAFF. The CDR3 nucleotides are TGTGCCAGCAGTTTATGGGGCGAGAACACTGAAGCTTTCTTT.

The V and J genes are TRBV9 and TRBJ2-5; D is ambiguous. Germline lookup yields CDR1 SGDLS and CDR2 YYNGEE. Trimming pared 2 bases from V and 5 bases from J, leaving 10 bases between. The CDR3 is made up of 13 amino acids. The CDR3 DNA reads TGTGCCAGCAGCGTGGGCTACCTGGAGACCCAGTACTTC. Encoded protein: CASSVGYLETQYF.